This TCR beta chain was sequenced for a study of technical replicates of blood from several donors. Assay used: immunoSEQ multiplex PCR; TCRdb lists only in-frame clones, some missing. The sample holds about 61,000 clones, around 97% seen once. V was trimmed by 1 base and J by 0 bases, leaving 7 bases between them. The CDR3 has 14 residues. CDR1 GTSNPN and CDR2 SVGIG come from the germline V gene (reference sequence). The source of this sequence is a human donor in good health. V and J are TRBV30 and TRBJ1-5, with a tentative D call TRBD1 (6 bases). Material for sequencing was T cells isolated from PBMCs. The CDR3 is CAWSGQVSNQPQHF. DNA for the CDR3: TGTGCCTGGAGTGGACAGGTTAGCAATCAGCCCCAGCATTTT.